These 4 T cell receptor beta chains were all obtained from the same sample, sequenced in a study of lymphopenia after photon versus proton radiotherapy. TCRdb's copy holds only in-frame clones and misses some; the assay was immunoSEQ multiplex PCR. The sample holds 35,000 to 50,000 clones, about 80% seen once. The sample here was peripheral blood, taken from a patient treated with proton-based radiotherapy. These TCRs come from a woman in her sixties or seventies with pancreatic cancer.

This CDR3 reads CASSFRQGGTGELFF. CDR3 bases: TGTGCCAGCAGTTTCAGACAGGGGGGGACCGGGGAGCTGTTTTTT. The chain carries TRBV27 and TRBJ2-2; 9 bases match TRBD1. V lost 3 bases and J lost 5; bases outside the gene matches: 4. This CDR3 is built from 15 residues. The germline gives CDR1 MNHEY, CDR2 SMNVEV (reference sequence).

This clone was counted between two and nine times. The chain is built from TRBV2 and TRBJ2-3; 9 bases are a match to TRBD2. CDR1 and CDR2 from the germline V gene are SNHLY and FYNNEI. J was trimmed by 3 bases and V by 6 bases; bases with no gene match: 10. CDR3 length equals 16 residues. The CDR3 reads CASRRRTSVNTDTQYF. The CDR3 coding sequence is TGTGCCAGCAGGCGAAGGACTAGCGTTAATACAGATACGCAGTATTTT.

This rearrangement joins TRBV7-3 to TRBJ1-5; 8 bases line up with TRBD1. Trimming cost V 3 bases and J 15 bases; bases outside gene matches: 13. CDR3 length: 14 amino acids. Germline V gene lookup returns CDR1 SGHTA and CDR2 FQGTGA. CDR3 in DNA: TGTGCCAGCAGCTTGGAAAGCTCGGGACAGGCCCTGCATTTT. This codes for CASSLESSGQALHF. Full variable domain (outside the CDR3, taken from reference TRBV7-3 and TRBJ1-5): GAGVSQTPSNKVTEKGKYVELRCDPISGHTALYWYRQSLGQGPEFLIYFQGTGAADDSGLPNDRFFAVRPEGSVSTLKIQRTERGDSAVYLCASSLESSGQALHFGDGTRLSIL.

The chain joins TRBV12-2 to TRBJ2-5; TRBD2, as called in the table, went unchecked against the DNA. TRBV12-2 is listed as a pseudogene. The CDR3 has 16 residues. CDR3 residues: CASQPPPSGIAETQYF. The CDR3 DNA sequence: TGTGCAAGCCAACCCCCCCCTAGCGGGATAGCGGAGACCCAGTACTTC.